The 17 T cell receptor beta chains below all came from one sample that was sequenced in a study of OX40 agonist ivuxolimab in advanced cancers. Data came from immunoSEQ multiplex PCR; TCRdb stores just in-frame clones and leaves some out. The data show over 55,000 clones, 70% to 90% seen once. Here the sequenced sample was CD4+ or CD8+ T cells sorted from blood, taken in a trial of the OX40 agonist ivuxolimab. These receptors all come from an adult with an advanced solid tumor such as melanoma, head and neck, liver or kidney cancer.

The chain joins TRBV7-7 to TRBJ2-2, with D maybe TRBD2 (5 bases). The germline V and J ends were trimmed by 9 bases and 4 bases, with 18 bases remaining between them. The germline gives CDR1 SSHAT, CDR2 FNYEAQ (reference sequence). The CDR3 totals 15 residues. CDR3 loop: CASGRSGGGTGELFF. As DNA, the CDR3 is TGTGCCAGTGGCCGGTCCGGCGGAGGCACCGGGGAGCTGTTTTTT. Full variable domain (rest looked up from reference TRBV7-7 and TRBJ2-2): GAGVSQSPRYKVTKRGQDVTLRCDPISSHATLYWYQQALGQGPEFLTYFNYEAQPDKSGLPSDRFSAERPEGSISTLTIQRTEQRDSAMYRCASGRSGGGTGELFFGEGSRLTVL.

The J gene is TRBJ2-1, the V gene TRBV14, with 9 bases identical to TRBD2. The CDR3 extends over 19 amino acids. With V trimmed by 3 bases and J by 0 bases, 12 bases remained unmatched. CDR1 and CDR2 (germline): SGHDN, FVKESK. The CDR3 DNA sequence: TGTGCCAGCAGCCACCGTGCGGGAGGGCTACTAAACTCCTACAATGAGCAGTTCTTC. It codes for CASSHRAGGLLNSYNEQFF. Looking up the rest from reference TRBV14 and TRBJ2-1 gives the full variable domain: EAGVTQFPSHSVIEKGQTVTLRCDPISGHDNLYWYRRVMGKEIKFLLHFVKESKQDESGMPNNRFLAERTGGTYSTLKVQPAELEDSGVYFCASSHRAGGLLNSYNEQFFGPGTRLTVL.

The genes are TRBV4-1 and TRBJ2-7; TRBD1 aligns across 7 bases. With 2 bases clipped from V and 2 bases from J, the junction kept 3 bases outside the gene matches. Per germline, CDR1 MGHRA and CDR2 YSYEKL. There are 14 residues in the CDR3. CDR3 DNA: TGCGCCAGCAGCCAACAACAGGGGACCTACGAGCAGTACTTC. It encodes CASSQQQGTYEQYF.

The V call is TRBV10-3, the J call TRBJ2-7; 7 bases are shared with TRBD1. This CDR3 has 15 amino acids. Losses at the gene ends were 2 bases for V and 4 bases for J; bases not matched to a gene: 8. The V gene's germline CDR1 is ENHRY and CDR2 SYGVKD. CDR3 DNA sequence: TGTGCCATCAGTGAGAGGGGGCAGGGGAATTACGAGCAGTACTTC. It encodes CAISERGQGNYEQYF.

The J gene is TRBJ2-1, the V gene TRBV6-6, with TRBD2 as a possible D gene (6 bases). The germline CDR1 and CDR2 sequences are MNHNY and SVGAGI (reference sequence). The CDR3 contains 12 residues. Trimming removed 10 bases from V and 6 bases from J, with 13 bases in between. As DNA, the CDR3 is TGTGCCACGGGAGCAGACCCCAATGAGCAGTTCTTC. It encodes CATGADPNEQFF.

The sample holds one count of this clone. The chain uses TRBV20-1 and TRBJ2-1, with D tentatively TRBD2 (5 bases). V lost 4 bases and J lost 5, with 6 bases in between. Germline assignment: CDR1 DFQATT and CDR2 SNEGSKA (reference sequence). The CDR3 has 11 amino acids. This chain's CDR3 is CSATGNNEQFF. CDR3 coding DNA: TGCAGTGCTACGGGAAACAATGAGCAGTTCTTC.

The chain couples TRBV28 to TRBJ2-2; TRBD2 agrees at 12 bases. The V gene end was trimmed by 2 bases and the J gene end by 3 bases; junction bases not matched to a gene: 10. From germline, CDR1 is MDHEN and CDR2 SYDVKM. The CDR3 is 19 amino acids. Here the CDR3 DNA reads TGTGCCAGCAGTTTAGGGCCCACCGGGACTAGCGGGCACACCGGGGAGCTGTTTTTT. It yields the protein CASSLGPTGTSGHTGELFF.

The chain employs TRBV28 and TRBJ1-2; the D gene is possibly TRBD1 (5 bases). The V gene lost 4 bases and the J gene lost 6 bases, with 18 bases spanning the gap. The CDR3 totals 15 residues. Germline V gene sequence: CDR1 MDHEN, CDR2 SYDVKM. CDR3 protein: CASSSQMGGVDGYTF. In DNA, the CDR3 is TGTGCCAGCAGTTCGCAGATGGGGGGGGTTGATGGCTACACCTTC.

This chain links TRBV18 with TRBJ1-5; a possible D gene is TRBD1 (5 bases). V lost 3 bases, J lost 5 bases, and 8 bases lay in between. This CDR3 comprises 13 residues. The germline CDR1 and CDR2 sequences are KGHSH and LQKENI. The CDR3 sequence: CASSPTVDQPQHF. The CDR3 DNA reads TGTGCCAGCTCACCGACAGTCGATCAGCCCCAGCATTTT.

This chain links TRBV11-2 with TRBJ2-2; 7 bases are shared with TRBD1. Germline V CDR1 and CDR2: SGHAT, FQNNGV. The length of the CDR3 is 13 residues. This chain's CDR3 is CATGISNTGELFF. As DNA, the CDR3 is TGTGCGACAGGGATCTCGAACACCGGGGAGCTGTTTTTT.

The gene calls are TRBV19 and TRBJ2-2; 7 bases line up with TRBD1. The CDR3 has 15 residues. CDR1 LNHDA and CDR2 SQIVND come from the germline V gene (reference sequence). The V segment lost 6 bases and the J segment 1 base; nucleotides outside the gene matches: 5. The CDR3 sequence: CASREQGWNTGELFF. CDR3 coding DNA: TGTGCCAGTAGGGAACAGGGGTGGAACACCGGGGAGCTGTTTTTT.

This clone came up a few times. The chain carries TRBV19 and TRBJ1-2; weak D call: TRBD1 (5 bases). CDR1 is LNHDA and CDR2 is SQIVND in the germline V gene (reference sequence). The CDR3 extends over 14 amino acids. Between the trimmed V and J ends, which lost 5 bases and 4 bases, there was a span of 14 bases. The CDR3 loop is CASSVSRGGYGYTF. The DNA for the CDR3 is TGTGCCAGTAGTGTCTCTCGGGGCGGCTATGGCTACACCTTC. Looking up the rest from reference TRBV19 and TRBJ1-2 gives the full variable domain: DGGITQSPKYLFRKEGQNVTLSCEQNLNHDAMYWYRQDPGQGLRLIYYSQIVNDFQKGDIAEGYSVSREKKESFPLTVTSAQKNPTAFYLCASSVSRGGYGYTFGSGTRLTVV.

The rearrangement joins TRBV5-4 to TRBJ1-2; TRBD1 matches 10 bases. The CDR3 is 14 amino acids. The V gene's germline CDR1 is SGHNT and CDR2 YYREEE (reference sequence). V was clipped by 3 bases and J by 2 bases; unmatched bases: 1. CDR3 sequence (DNA): TGTGCCAGCAGCTGGGACAGGGGAAACTATGGCTACACCTTC. It is translated as CASSWDRGNYGYTF.

V and J are TRBV27 and TRBJ2-1; 9 bases are shared with TRBD2. The V gene end was trimmed by 1 base and the J gene end by 2 bases; junction bases not matched to a gene: 9. The length of the CDR3 is 18 residues. Germline CDR1 and CDR2: MNHEY and SMNVEV (reference sequence). CDR3 sequence reads: CASSLLMVAGGTYNEQFF. The CDR3 nucleotides are TGTGCCAGCAGTTTATTGATGGTCGCGGGAGGGACCTACAATGAGCAGTTCTTC.

The rearrangement joins TRBV5-8 to TRBJ2-2; weak D call: TRBD1 (5 bases). Between the trimmed V and J ends, which lost 2 bases and 1 base, there was a span of 6 bases. CDR3 length: 14 residues. The V gene's germline CDR1 is SGHTS and CDR2 YDEGEE. This CDR3 is CASSFGQNTGELFF. The CDR3 coding sequence is TGTGCCAGCAGCTTCGGACAGAACACCGGGGAGCTGTTTTTT.

This chain connects TRBV9 to TRBJ2-2; a possible D gene is TRBD2 (6 bases). The V gene lost 4 bases and the J gene lost 0 bases, with 13 bases spanning the gap. The CDR3 extends over 16 amino acids. The germline V gene encodes CDR1 SGDLS and CDR2 YYNGEE. CDR3 sequence (DNA): TGTGCCAGCAGCATGACTAGTTGGTCGAACACCGGGGAGCTGTTTTTT. Protein: CASSMTSWSNTGELFF.

The chain uses TRBV2 and TRBJ2-2, with unresolved D. The CDR3 loop spans 15 amino acids. V was shortened by 7 bases and J by 6 bases, with 18 bases between the two germline ends. The V gene's germline CDR1 is SNHLY and CDR2 FYNNEI. CDR3 residues: CASKEPNNLAGELFF. The DNA of the CDR3 is TGTGCCAGCAAAGAACCCAACAACCTGGCCGGGGAGCTGTTTTTT.